This entry concerns a single T cell receptor beta chain. Its antigen is unknown. Germline V gene data show CDR1 as SGHRS and CDR2 as YFSETQ. After removal of 2 bases from V and 4 bases from J, the junction contained 3 bases not matched to a gene. The CDR3 contains 14 residues. This record comes from a study of cytomegalovirus exposure and HLA in healthy donors. Study at large: A subsequent analysis reported that the 95 to 150 validation repertoires were produced on the same platform that had also been used for the roughly 700 first-cohort repertoires. Findings of the study overall: Among the CMV-associated chains, a few were confirmed in vitro as specific for CMV antigens. Most TCR sequences showed up rarely, but some public TCRs showed up in many donors. According to a subsequent analysis, TCR clusters from the first cohort were inclined to appear together in the roughly 130 validation repertoires.

Method: immunoSEQ multiplex PCR; TCRdb's copy keeps in-frame clones and lacks some. Among around 130,000 clones, under 90% were seen once, and the ten largest hold 3% to 4%. The V call is TRBV5-1, the J call TRBJ1-3; 7 bases align to TRBD1. The sample consisted of PBMCs. The sequence came from a young man in good health and CMV-seronegative. CDR3 nucleotides: TGCGCCAGCAGCTTTCGACAGGGAGGAAACACCATATATTTT. Translating gives CASSFRQGGNTIYF.